This TCR beta chain was captured in a study of blood T cells in healthy people across ages. Using a J-beta primer mix together with a sample-barcoded 5' primer, a second PCR was run for roughly 7 to 12 cycles. All samples yielded 3 million or more CDR3-containing paired-end reads. TCRdb independently ran MiXCR on the 5' RACE reads; one entry per CDR3 protein. The profile covers roughly 860,000 distinct CDR3 sequences, with approximately 65% appearing a single time and roughly 26% taken by the ten largest. The CDR3 spans 18 residues. Germline V gene sequence: CDR1 SGHRS, CDR2 YFSETQ. The junction had 11 bases not matched to a gene; V was cut back by 5 bases and J by 3 bases.

The material sequenced was blood. The rearrangement joins TRBV5-1 to TRBJ2-3; 14 bases are shared with TRBD2. The receptor was derived from a man aged 30 to 45 in good health. The chain's CDR3 is CASRSGLAGARTTDTQYF. The CDR3 DNA reads TGCGCCAGCAGATCGGGACTAGCGGGGGCGAGGACTACAGATACGCAGTATTTT.